This T cell receptor (beta chain) derives from a study of metastatic and nonmetastatic thyroid tumors. The CDR3 runs 17 residues. V was pared by 4 bases and J by 4 bases, with 10 bases of the junction left unmatched. From germline, CDR1 is PRHDT and CDR2 FYEKMQ (reference sequence). TCRdb re-called clones from the PCR reads using MiXCR. The sample gives 23,000 or so clones, about a quarter of which show up once; 15% to 20% is in the top ten. Among the patients, none had received any treatment before thyroid surgery. This clone occurred many times. The V call is TRBV13, the J call TRBJ1-6; TRBD1 aligns across 7 bases. The sequenced sample was blood. The clonotype was recovered from a female donor with papillary thyroid cancer or a benign thyroid nodule (not recorded which). Some clones in this sample may be carry-over from other donors' samples. This chain's CDR3 is CASSSRAQGGYNSPLHF. The CDR3, as DNA: TGTGCCAGCAGCTCTAGAGCCCAGGGGGGATATAATTCACCCCTCCACTTT. Together with reference TRBV13 and TRBJ1-6, the CDR3 gives the full variable domain: AAGVIQSPRHLIKEKRETATLKCYPIPRHDTVYWYQQGPGQDPQFLISFYEKMQSDKGSIPDRFSAQQFSDYHSELNMSSLELGDSALYFCASSSRAQGGYNSPLHFGNGTRLTVT.